This TCR beta chain appears in the sequencing data of a study of cytomegalovirus exposure and HLA in healthy donors. Study outcomes and limitations: Per published accounts, TCR beta sequences correctly predicted the HLA-A and HLA-B alleles of most subjects.

The primer mix had 60 Vbeta and 13 Jbeta primers. Only in-frame clones appear in the TCRdb table, and some are missing; sequencing was by immunoSEQ multiplex PCR. The sample includes about 130,000 clones, around 85% of them seen just once. CDR3 length equals 12 residues. Trimming removed 7 bases from V and 9 bases from J; junction bases left unmatched: 7. Germline loops: CDR1 SQVTM, CDR2 ANQGSEA. Note on this clone: Antigen specificity is unknown.

Donors were nominally healthy when sampled, though unrecorded immune exposures were likely. The TCR comes from a boy under 18 in good health and CMV-seronegative. The source material was PBMCs. This chain links TRBV29-1 with TRBJ2-1, with TRBD1 matching 9 bases. The CDR3 region has the DNA TGCAGCGGATCCCGGGACAGGGTTGAGCAGTTCTTC. As protein: CSGSRDRVEQFF.